The source of this TCR beta chain is a study of Ad26.COV2.S vaccination and SARS-CoV-2 variants. The sample's treatment: around 19 received Ad26.COV2.S at low or high dose, single or two shots; roughly five received placebo; per-sample allocation not given. Sampling was done on day 63 after the first vaccine or placebo injection. The CDR3 runs 15 residues. V shed 2 bases and J shed 4 bases, with 11 bases lying between them. The germline CDR1 and CDR2 sequences are SEHNR and FQNEAQ (reference sequence). Profiling relied on immunoSEQ multiplex PCR, and the TCRdb table lists in-frame clones only, not all of them. The table lists fewer than 400,000 clones, roughly 88% of them singletons.

The chain recombines TRBV7-9 with TRBJ2-2; D is possibly TRBD1 or TRBD2 (5 bases each). This sample comprised peripheral blood, obtained in a trial of Ad26.COV2.S vaccine versus placebo. The receptor was isolated from a person between 18 and 65 years old who received the Ad26.COV2.S COVID-19 vaccine or a placebo. The CDR3 sequence is CASSLRDLGTGELFF. The CDR3, as DNA: TGTGCCAGCAGCTTACGGGACCTGGGCACCGGGGAGCTGTTTTTT.